This T cell receptor beta chain originates from a study of T cell clonality in common variable immunodeficiency. This clone was observed at least ten times. Its antigen is unidentified. The CDR3 end falls 3 residues outside the read, so it is completed with the germline J gene. Per the germline V gene, CDR1 is SGHRS and CDR2 is YFSETQ. The V and J ends lost 0 bases and 5 bases, in that order; junction bases with no gene match: 0. This CDR3 contains 13 residues. Study-level findings and limits: CVID subjects showed higher TCRbeta clonality than healthy controls.

Assay used: immunoSEQ multiplex PCR; TCRdb lists only in-frame clones, some missing. Altogether some 30,000 clones were found in the sample, and no singletons occur. This TCR was sampled from a person aged 18-69 years in good health. Sequencing used peripheral blood mononuclear cells. The V and J genes are TRBV5-1 and TRBJ2-3, with 7 bases matching TRBD1. CDR3 DNA (partial): TGCGCCAGCAGCTTGGGACAGGGAGATACG. It encodes CASSLGQGDT. The full CDR3 protein reads CASSLGQGDTQYF.